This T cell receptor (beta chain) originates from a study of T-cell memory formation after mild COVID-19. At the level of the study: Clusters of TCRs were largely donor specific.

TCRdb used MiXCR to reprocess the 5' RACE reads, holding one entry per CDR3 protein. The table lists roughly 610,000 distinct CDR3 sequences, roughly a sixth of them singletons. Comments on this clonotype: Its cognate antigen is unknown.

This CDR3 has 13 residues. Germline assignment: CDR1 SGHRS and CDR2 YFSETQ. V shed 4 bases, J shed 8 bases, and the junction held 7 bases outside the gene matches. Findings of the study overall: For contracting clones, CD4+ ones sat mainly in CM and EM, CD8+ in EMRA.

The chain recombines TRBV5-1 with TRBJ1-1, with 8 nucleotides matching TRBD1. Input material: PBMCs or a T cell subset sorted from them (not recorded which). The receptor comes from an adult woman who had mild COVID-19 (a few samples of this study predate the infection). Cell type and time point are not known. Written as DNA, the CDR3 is TGCGCCAGCAGCAACGGACAGGGAGCCGAAGCTTTCTTT. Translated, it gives CASSNGQGAEAFF.